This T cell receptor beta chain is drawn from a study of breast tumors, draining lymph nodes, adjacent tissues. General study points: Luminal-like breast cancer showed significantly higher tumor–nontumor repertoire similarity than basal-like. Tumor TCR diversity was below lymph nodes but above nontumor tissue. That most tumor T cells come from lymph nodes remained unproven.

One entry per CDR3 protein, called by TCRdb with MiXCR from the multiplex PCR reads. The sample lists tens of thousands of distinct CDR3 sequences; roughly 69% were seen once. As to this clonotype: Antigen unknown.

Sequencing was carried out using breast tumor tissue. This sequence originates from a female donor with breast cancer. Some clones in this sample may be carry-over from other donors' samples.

The DNA for the CDR3 is TGTGCCACCAGTGGAAGCAACGAGCAGTACTTC. Amino acid sequence: CATSGSNEQYF. This chain joins TRBV24-1 and TRBJ2-7; no clear D. The V and J ends lost 5 bases and 5 bases respectively, with 6 bases between them. The CDR3 extends over 11 amino acids. Germline-derived CDR1 and CDR2 are KGHDR and SFDVKD.